The rows below give T cell receptor beta chains drawn from one sample of a study of a mutant IDH1 vaccine in newly diagnosed glioma. Sequenced by immunoSEQ multiplex PCR; TCRdb stores in-frame clones only, minus some. The sample has 45,000 to 60,000 clones; roughly 91% are singletons. Their specific antigens are unknown. Material: PBMCs, obtained from a glioma patient whose treatment included an IDH1 peptide vaccine. These receptors were taken from a middle-aged man with glioma. Each CDR3 is given with its conserved first and last residue. The D gene is left open where the match is weak. Some rows mark clone size as missing; the rest say once, few, many or name a class of expanded clone.

clone_size: few; v_call: TRBV6-5; d_call: NA; j_call: TRBJ1-2; cdr3_aa: CASMGRAAGYTF; cdr3_nt: TGTGCCAGCATGGGAAGGGCCGCTGGCTACACCTTC
clone_size: NA; v_call: TRBV5-1; d_call: TRBD2; j_call: TRBJ2-3; cdr3_aa: CASSLAEDGRAYSGTDTQYF; cdr3_nt: TGCGCCAGCAGCTTGGCCGAGGACGGGAGGGCTTATAGTGGCACAGATACGCAGTATTTT
clone_size: NA; v_call: TRBV14; d_call: NA; j_call: TRBJ2-1; cdr3_aa: CASSQNFKLFHEQFF; cdr3_nt: TGTGCCAGCAGCCAAAATTTCAAGCTGTTCCATGAGCAGTTCTTC
clone_size: NA; v_call: TRBV30; d_call: NA; j_call: TRBJ1-2; cdr3_aa: CAWSRQAYYGYTF; cdr3_nt: TGTGCCTGGTCCCGACAGGCGTACTATGGCTACACCTTC
clone_size: NA; v_call: TRBV18; d_call: NA; j_call: TRBJ1-1; cdr3_aa: CASSPGSGGYTEAFF; cdr3_nt: TGTGCCAGCTCACCAGGTTCGGGGGGGTACACTGAAGCTTTCTTT
clone_size: few; v_call: TRBV7-6; d_call: NA; j_call: TRBJ2-7; cdr3_aa: CASSSHWGYEQYF; cdr3_nt: TGTGCCAGCAGCTCCCACTGGGGCTACGAGCAGTACTTC
clone_size: once; v_call: TRBV7-6; d_call: NA; j_call: TRBJ2-3; cdr3_aa: CASSLAWEPTLTPVDTQYF; cdr3_nt: TGTGCCAGCAGCTTAGCGTGGGAGCCCACACTCACCCCAGTAGATACGCAGTATTTT
clone_size: NA; v_call: TRBV4-3; d_call: NA; j_call: TRBJ1-6; cdr3_aa: CASSDETGTSRPLHF; cdr3_nt: TGCGCCAGCAGCGACGAGACAGGAACCTCAAGACCCCTCCACTTT
clone_size: NA; v_call: TRBV6-5; d_call: NA; j_call: TRBJ2-7; cdr3_aa: CASSYSSGSWGEQYF; cdr3_nt: TGTGCCAGCAGTTACTCATCGGGGAGCTGGGGCGAGCAGTACTTC
clone_size: NA; v_call: TRBV11-2; d_call: NA; j_call: TRBJ1-2; cdr3_aa: CASSPGKGYGYTF; cdr3_nt: TGTGCCAGCAGCCCGGGCAAAGGGTATGGCTACACCTTC
clone_size: NA; v_call: TRBV6-5; d_call: NA; j_call: TRBJ2-7; cdr3_aa: CASSWDRDTNSYEQYF; cdr3_nt: TGTGCCAGCAGTTGGGATAGGGACACAAATTCCTACGAGCAGTACTTC
clone_size: once; v_call: TRBV14; d_call: TRBD1; j_call: TRBJ1-6; cdr3_aa: CASREGGGGSPLHF; cdr3_nt: TGTGCCAGCAGGGAAGGGGGCGGGGGTTCACCCCTCCACTTT
clone_size: NA; v_call: TRBV5-1; d_call: NA; j_call: TRBJ1-1; cdr3_aa: CASSLPGVGAEAFF; cdr3_nt: TGCGCCAGCAGCTTGCCGGGGGTGGGCGCTGAAGCTTTCTTT
clone_size: NA; v_call: TRBV5-1; d_call: TRBD2; j_call: TRBJ2-1; cdr3_aa: CASSPDPASGAVEQFF; cdr3_nt: TGCGCCAGCAGCCCGGATCCGGCTAGCGGGGCGGTTGAGCAGTTCTTC
clone_size: NA; v_call: TRBV19; d_call: NA; j_call: TRBJ2-1; cdr3_aa: CASHDSGGRNEQFF; cdr3_nt: TGTGCCAGCCACGACAGCGGTGGTCGCAATGAGCAGTTCTTC
clone_size: NA; v_call: TRBV11-3; d_call: TRBD1; j_call: TRBJ2-5; cdr3_aa: CASSPEAGGETQYF; cdr3_nt: TGTGCCAGCAGCCCGGAAGCAGGGGGAGAGACCCAGTACTTC
clone_size: NA; v_call: TRBV6-5; d_call: TRBD1; j_call: TRBJ2-3; cdr3_aa: CASRPRGQYTDTQYF; cdr3_nt: TGTGCCAGCAGGCCCCGGGGACAGTACACAGATACGCAGTATTTT
clone_size: NA; v_call: TRBV6-5; d_call: NA; j_call: TRBJ1-5; cdr3_aa: CASSSGSGQPQHF; cdr3_nt: TGTGCCAGCAGCTCGGGGTCCGGCCAGCCCCAGCATTTT
clone_size: NA; v_call: TRBV4-1; d_call: TRBD1; j_call: TRBJ1-4; cdr3_aa: CASSQGQGNEKLFF; cdr3_nt: TGCGCCAGCAGCCAGGGACAGGGCAATGAAAAACTGTTTTTT
clone_size: NA; v_call: TRBV2; d_call: TRBD1; j_call: TRBJ1-2; cdr3_aa: CASRGQWILGYTF; cdr3_nt: TGTGCCAGCCGGGGACAGTGGATCTTAGGCTACACCTTC
clone_size: NA; v_call: TRBV6-5; d_call: TRBD2; j_call: TRBJ2-3; cdr3_aa: CASRSGGTDTQYF; cdr3_nt: TGTGCCAGCAGGAGCGGGGGGACAGATACGCAGTATTTT
clone_size: NA; v_call: TRBV5-1; d_call: NA; j_call: TRBJ1-2; cdr3_aa: CASSTGVGNYGYTF; cdr3_nt: TGCGCCAGCTCAACCGGGGTCGGCAACTATGGCTACACCTTC
clone_size: NA; v_call: TRBV28; d_call: TRBD1; j_call: TRBJ1-1; cdr3_aa: CASSSGQGDTEAFF; cdr3_nt: TGTGCCAGCAGTTCGGGACAGGGGGACACTGAAGCTTTCTTT
clone_size: once; v_call: TRBV30; d_call: NA; j_call: TRBJ1-2; cdr3_aa: CAWSKGRGLHTF; cdr3_nt: TGTGCCTGGAGTAAGGGCCGGGGGTTACACACCTTC
clone_size: NA; v_call: TRBV30; d_call: NA; j_call: TRBJ1-3; cdr3_aa: CAWSSGFGNTIYF; cdr3_nt: TGTGCCTGGAGTAGCGGGTTTGGAAACACCATATATTTT
clone_size: NA; v_call: TRBV27; d_call: TRBD1; j_call: TRBJ2-7; cdr3_aa: CASSLFDRGRSEQYF; cdr3_nt: TGTGCCAGCAGTTTATTTGACAGGGGGAGGTCCGAGCAGTACTTC
clone_size: NA; v_call: TRBV9; d_call: TRBD1; j_call: TRBJ2-7; cdr3_aa: CASSGTGALSYEQYF; cdr3_nt: TGTGCCAGCAGTGGGACAGGGGCCCTCTCCTACGAGCAGTACTTC
clone_size: NA; v_call: TRBV6-6; d_call: TRBD1; j_call: TRBJ2-2; cdr3_aa: CASRPGQGGVGELFF; cdr3_nt: TGTGCCAGCAGACCGGGACAGGGGGGAGTCGGGGAGCTGTTTTTT
clone_size: NA; v_call: TRBV27; d_call: NA; j_call: TRBJ1-6; cdr3_aa: CASSPGDTPISPLHF; cdr3_nt: TGTGCCAGCAGTCCCGGCGACACCCCCATATCACCCCTCCACTTT
clone_size: NA; v_call: TRBV9; d_call: NA; j_call: TRBJ1-1; cdr3_aa: CASSVAATMNTEAFF; cdr3_nt: TGTGCCAGCAGCGTAGCGGCGACTATGAACACTGAAGCTTTCTTT
clone_size: NA; v_call: TRBV6-1; d_call: NA; j_call: TRBJ2-7; cdr3_aa: CASTHYSYEQYF; cdr3_nt: TGTGCCAGCACCCACTATTCCTACGAGCAGTACTTC
clone_size: NA; v_call: TRBV18; d_call: NA; j_call: TRBJ2-7; cdr3_aa: CASSPEVGEQYF; cdr3_nt: TGTGCCAGCTCACCGGAGGTTGGCGAGCAGTACTTC
clone_size: NA; v_call: TRBV6-1; d_call: NA; j_call: TRBJ2-7; cdr3_aa: CASRKDSYEQYF; cdr3_nt: TGTGCCAGCAGGAAGGACAGCTACGAGCAGTACTTC
clone_size: NA; v_call: TRBV18; d_call: TRBD1; j_call: TRBJ1-2; cdr3_aa: CASSPQGTGKGSWGYTF; cdr3_nt: TGTGCCAGCTCACCCCAAGGGACAGGGAAGGGCTCGTGGGGCTACACCTTC
clone_size: once; v_call: TRBV13; d_call: TRBD2; j_call: TRBJ2-7; cdr3_aa: CASSSGRAYEQYF; cdr3_nt: TGTGCCAGCAGCTCCGGGAGGGCCTACGAGCAGTACTTC